Reported below is one TCR beta chain. The data stem from a study of chemoradiotherapy in HPV16-positive cancers. The CDR3 is 12 amino acids. Germline CDR1 is MDHEN and CDR2 is SYDVKM. Trimming took 11 bases from V and 0 from J, leaving 10 bases between them. Assay used: immunoSEQ multiplex PCR; TCRdb lists only in-frame clones, some missing. This table has tens of thousands of clones, roughly 66% appearing once. The chain links TRBV28 to TRBJ1-1; D possibly corresponds to TRBD1 (5 bases). This TCR came from a human donor with HPV-associated anogenital cancer. Sampling took place from a patient who underwent chemoradiotherapy. CDR3 nucleotides: TGTGCCGAAAAGGGGATGAACACTGAAGCTTTCTTT. As protein: CAEKGMNTEAFF.